The T cell receptor (beta chain) under discussion was sequenced for a study of T cell clonality in common variable immunodeficiency. Findings and caveats of the study: Common variable immunodeficiency TCR beta sequences reportedly had fewer deletions and N-nucleotide insertions. Patient heterogeneity in the CVID cohort limited correlations between repertoire features and clinical complications. What drives increased CVID clonality needs T cell subpopulation sequencing.

There are 18 residues in the CDR3. CDR1 and CDR2 (germline): GTSNPN, SVGIG (reference sequence). Trimming took 0 bases from V and 2 from J; bases not matched to a gene: 13. The protocol was immunoSEQ multiplex PCR, while the TCRdb copy is restricted to in-frame clones and leaves out a portion. The data show about 40,000 clones, none appearing only once, with around 4% held by the ten largest. The table lists this clone with many counts. What it binds is unknown. The CDR3 extends 3 residues past the end of the read, so its final part is completed from the germline J gene. Sequenced: peripheral blood mononuclear cells. The clonotype originates from a person aged 18 to 75 in good health. V is TRBV30 and J is TRBJ2-1; 7 bases are shared with TRBD2. The CDR3 is CAWSVWASGASTYNEQFF. The sequenced CDR3 bases are TGTGCCTGGAGTGTATGGGCTAGCGGAGCAAGCACCTACAATGAG.